One sample yielded the 3 T cell receptor beta chains listed below, sequenced in a study of blood T cell repertoires in COVID-19. This table comes from immunoSEQ multiplex PCR, and its TCRdb copy is limited to in-frame clones, with some not included. The repertoire includes about 300,000 clones, around 84% of them detected once, and about 4% sits in the top ten. Sequencing input: PBMCs or T cells enriched from blood (not recorded which). The receptors stem from a man in his thirties or forties who had recovered from COVID-19.

This clone showed up just a few times. The chain carries TRBV4-1 and TRBJ1-5; 8 bases line up with TRBD1. V lost 2 bases and J lost 7; bases outside the gene matches: 7. Per germline, CDR1 MGHRA and CDR2 YSYEKL. The CDR3 sequence is 15 residues long. CDR3 in DNA: TGCGCCAGCAGCCAAACTCAGGGGGCCGGGCAGCCCCAGCATTTT. It encodes CASSQTQGAGQPQHF.

V gene TRBV2 combines with J gene TRBJ2-1, with 7 bases identical to TRBD2. V lost 4 bases to trimming and J lost 7 bases; unmatched junction nucleotides: 10. The germline V gene encodes CDR1 SNHLY and CDR2 FYNNEI. The CDR3 sequence is 15 residues long. The CDR3 is CASSALGGLLNEQFF. The CDR3 region has the DNA TGTGCCAGCAGTGCCCTGGGGGGACTACTAAATGAGCAGTTCTTC.

The sample holds a few counts of this clone. V usage is TRBV19 and J usage is TRBJ2-6; no firm D call. Trimming removed 11 bases at V and 4 bases at J, with 15 bases between. CDR3 length: 14 residues. The V gene's germline CDR1 is LNHDA and CDR2 SQIVND (reference sequence). Here the CDR3 reads CASRPGAGANVLTF. CDR3 nucleotide sequence: TGTGCCTCCCGTCCGGGTGCAGGGGCCAACGTCCTGACTTTC.